Following are 20 T cell receptor beta chains from one sample sequenced in a study of blood T cells in healthy people across ages. The authors ran a second PCR of about 6 to 11 cycles using a sample-barcoded 5' primer and a J-beta primer mix. TCRdb re-called the 5' RACE reads with MiXCR, one entry per CDR3 protein. This table holds about 1.6 million distinct CDR3 sequences, about 32% found once. Sequencing was done on a sample of blood. These receptors were taken from a woman under 40 in good health.

This clonotype was detected ten times or more. This chain joins TRBV6-1 and TRBJ2-5; D ambiguous. Trimming stripped 3 bases from V and 5 bases from J, with 13 bases between. Per the germline V gene, CDR1 is MNHNS and CDR2 is SASEGT. The length of the CDR3 is 14 residues. CDR3 bases: TGTGCCAGCAGTGATTTCGGGTCCCGGGAGACCCAGTACTTC. Protein sequence: CASSDFGSRETQYF.

Turning to this clonotype: One end of the junction fails to match germline, which may point to a read error. The chain employs TRBV4-1 and TRBJ1-6, with D unclear. CDR1 and CDR2 from the germline V gene are MGHRA and YSYEKL. CDR3 length equals 16 residues. CDR3 region: CASSQLQSSYNSLLHF. For the CDR3, the DNA is TGCGCCAGCAGCCAACTGCAGAGCTCCTATAATTCACTCCTCCACTTT.

The chain couples TRBV10-3 to TRBJ1-1; weak D call: TRBD1 (6 bases). V lost 2 bases and J lost 7, with 20 bases in between. Germline V CDR1 and CDR2: ENHRY, SYGVKD. This CDR3 is built from 16 residues. The CDR3 region has the DNA TGTGCCATCAGTGAGGCCCTACAGGGCGATCGTTTTGAAGCTTTCTTT. Protein product: CAISEALQGDRFEAFF.

The rearrangement links TRBV12-3 or TRBV12-4 to TRBJ2-3; TRBD2 might be the D (5 bases). The CDR3 loop spans 15 amino acids. Deletions cut 2 bases from V and 3 bases from J, with 12 bases between. The CDR3 DNA reads TGTGCCAGCAGTTTATTCGTAGGGAGAACAGATACGCAGTATTTT. Its protein product is CASSLFVGRTDTQYF.

This clonotype showed up many times. In nucleotides, the CDR3 is TGTGCCAGCAGTTATGGAGGGAGCTATGGCTACACCTTC. Encoded protein: CASSYGGSYGYTF. The chain employs TRBV6-5 and TRBJ1-2; D call uncertain. The CDR3 covers 13 residues. The V gene lost 3 bases and the J gene lost 4 bases, with 9 bases spanning the gap. CDR1 is MNHEY and CDR2 is SVGAGI in the germline V gene.

This clonotype occurred once. CDR3 amino acids: CSAPSGDHEQYF. CDR3 coding DNA: TGCAGTGCCCCATCGGGGGACCACGAGCAGTACTTC. The chain links TRBV20-1 to TRBJ2-5; D possibly corresponds to TRBD2 (6 bases). The last part of the DNA fits TRBJ2-7 better; the J call may be wrong. This CDR3 contains 12 residues. CDR1 is DFQATT, CDR2 SNEGSKA, per germline (reference sequence).

The rearrangement links TRBV6-1 to TRBJ2-7; TRBD2 matches 8 bases. CDR3 length: 15 residues. V gave up 5 bases and J gave up 5 bases; unmatched junction bases: 11. The germline CDR1 and CDR2 sequences are MNHNS and SASEGT. For the CDR3, the DNA is TGTGCCAGCAGTCCTTCAAGCGGGAGTAAGGACGAGCAGTACTTC. Translated, it gives CASSPSSGSKDEQYF.

V usage is TRBV5-1 and J usage is TRBJ1-1; unclear D gene. CDR1 SGHRS and CDR2 YFSETQ come from the germline V gene. The V end lost 0 bases, the J end lost 13 bases, and 16 bases lay between the germline ends. CDR3 length equals 13 residues. As DNA, the CDR3 is TGCGCCAGCAGCTTGGCAGGAGCGAGCAGAGGTTTCTTT. This translates into CASSLAGASRGFF. The full variable domain, its missing parts supplied by reference TRBV5-1 and TRBJ1-1, is KAGVTQTPRYLIKTRGQQVTLSCSPISGHRSVSWYQQTPGQGLQFLFEYFSETQRNKGNFPGRFSGRQFSNSRSEMNVSTLELGDSALYLCASSLAGASRGFFGQGTRLTVV.

The chain recombines TRBV4-1 with TRBJ2-5; D not certain. The germline V and J ends were trimmed by 4 bases and 5 bases, with 32 bases remaining between them. The CDR3 consists of 20 residues. Germline V gives CDR1 MGHRA, CDR2 YSYEKL. CDR3 in DNA: TGCGCCAGCAGCCGCAACCCGAACAAGACCCCGTACACCGGTTGGGAGACCCAGTACTTC. This translates into CASSRNPNKTPYTGWETQYF.

V gene TRBV7-2 combines with J gene TRBJ1-1, with D possibly matching TRBD1 (5 bases). V was cut by 3 bases and J by 6 bases, with 14 bases left in between. Germline loops: CDR1 SGHTA, CDR2 FQGNSA. The CDR3 has 14 amino acids. CDR3 protein: CASSFQTAPSEAFF. In nucleotides, the CDR3 is TGTGCCAGCAGCTTTCAGACAGCCCCTTCTGAAGCTTTCTTT.

The V call is TRBV11-2, the J call TRBJ2-2; tentatively, D is TRBD1 or TRBD2 (5 bases each). Germline V gene sequence: CDR1 SGHAT, CDR2 FQNNGV. The CDR3 loop spans 15 amino acids. V was pared by 1 base and J by 4 bases, with 10 bases between. The CDR3: CASSLVRGSTGELFF. The CDR3 region has the DNA TGTGCCAGCAGCTTAGTGAGGGGTTCCACCGGGGAGCTGTTTTTT.

This clonotype was seen more than once but under ten times. A much larger clone is a single base away; this may be a read error. The chain joins TRBV12-5 to TRBJ2-1; D tentatively reads TRBD1 or TRBD2 (5 bases each). The assigned J gene may be wrong: the sequence end matches TRBJ2-7 better. Looked up from germline, CDR1 is LGHNT and CDR2 is FRNRAP. CDR3 length equals 16 residues. The CDR3 here is CASGSAYSGTINEQYF. CDR3 sequence (DNA): TGTGCTAGTGGTAGTGCATACTCCGGGACGATCAATGAGCAGTACTTC.

The chain is built from TRBV27 and TRBJ1-5; 7 positions match TRBD1. This CDR3 contains 14 residues. Looked up from germline, CDR1 is MNHEY and CDR2 is SMNVEV (reference sequence). DNA of the CDR3: TGTGCTACAGGGGTTATAGGGAGCAATCAGCCCCAGCATTTT. As protein: CATGVIGSNQPQHF.

The chain employs TRBV20-1 and TRBJ1-1; D gene unclear. Deletions cut 2 bases from V and 0 bases from J, with 13 bases between. Germline V gene data show CDR1 as DFQATT and CDR2 as SNEGSKA (reference sequence). This CDR3 is 15 amino acids long. This CDR3 reads CSARKEVSLNTEAFF. The DNA for the CDR3 is TGCAGTGCTAGAAAGGAGGTCAGTTTGAACACTGAAGCTTTCTTT.

The chain uses TRBV18 and TRBJ2-3; TRBD2 might be the D (5 bases). Trimming took off 0 bases at V and 7 bases at J, with 11 bases between the two ends. The CDR3 contains 14 residues. The germline V gene encodes CDR1 KGHSH and CDR2 LQKENI. The CDR3 nucleotides read TGTGCCAGCTCACCACCGGAGGACGGGTATACGCAGTATTTT. Residues: CASSPPEDGYTQYF.

This clonotype was seen only a few times. The J gene is TRBJ2-2, the V gene TRBV7-3, with D possibly being TRBD2 (6 bases). The V gene's germline CDR1 is SGHTA and CDR2 FQGTGA. V gave up 6 bases and J gave up 5 bases, with 13 bases separating them. The length of the CDR3 is 14 residues. The CDR3 spells CASSSQLATGELFF. The CDR3 DNA follows: TGTGCCAGCAGTTCCCAACTAGCAACCGGGGAGCTGTTTTTT.

V gene TRBV12-3 or TRBV12-4 combines with J gene TRBJ2-7; TRBD2 matches at 8 bases. Losses at the gene ends were 6 bases for V and 5 bases for J; bases not matched to a gene: 6. The CDR3 runs to 13 residues. In DNA, the CDR3 is TGTGCCAGCAGGTCCGGGAGGGCCCACGAGCAGTACTTC. It translates to CASRSGRAHEQYF.

To note about this clonotype: A single base separates this from a much larger clone, so it may be a read error. The V and J genes are TRBV7-2 and TRBJ2-7; D uncertain. The ends were cut back, 5 bases at V and 2 bases at J, with 10 bases in the middle. Looked up from germline, CDR1 is SGHTA and CDR2 is FQGNSA. This CDR3 spans 13 amino acids. CDR3 in amino acids: CASSKDLTYEQYF. The CDR3 DNA sequence: TGTGCCAGCAGCAAGGACCTTACCTACGAGCAGTACTTC.

This clonotype has only a few counts. V is TRBV5-1 and J is TRBJ1-2; TRBD1 aligns across 7 bases. The CDR3 is made up of 14 amino acids. Germline V lookup: CDR1 SGHRS, CDR2 YFSETQ. V was pared by 4 bases and J by 8 bases, with 11 bases of the junction left unmatched. The CDR3 here is CASSDLQGTFGYTF. The CDR3 DNA reads TGCGCCAGCAGCGACTTACAGGGGACTTTCGGCTACACCTTC.

This sequence joins TRBV18 and TRBJ2-1; 12 bases match TRBD2. The germline V gene encodes CDR1 KGHSH and CDR2 LQKENI. J was trimmed by 9 bases and V by 3 bases; bases with no gene match: 6. The CDR3 runs 15 residues. The DNA of the CDR3 is TGTGCCAGCTCACCCTGGACTAGCGGGGACGGTGAGCAGTTCTTC. Translation gives CASSPWTSGDGEQFF.